Sequencing of this T cell receptor (beta chain) was carried out in a study of cytomegalovirus exposure and HLA in healthy donors. There are 15 residues in the CDR3. V lost 0 bases, J lost 6 bases, and 5 bases stayed unmatched. Germline CDR1 SGDLS, CDR2 YYNGEE. Vbeta (60) and Jbeta (13) primers were used in the PCR. Assay used: immunoSEQ multiplex PCR; TCRdb lists only in-frame clones, some missing. The sample shows about 160,000 clones, approximately 80% of them seen only once. This TCR was recovered from a young woman in good health and CMV-seropositive. This sequence joins TRBV9 and TRBJ2-3; 9 nucleotides agree with TRBD2. The sequencing input was PBMCs. CDR3 region: CASSVEGGGVDTQYF. In DNA form, the CDR3 reads TGTGCCAGCAGCGTAGAGGGCGGGGGGGTGGATACGCAGTATTTT.